Ten or more counts support the clone carrying this T cell receptor beta chain. The antigen is not known. The sample originates from a study of T cells in Graves' hyperthyroidism and ophthalmopathy. Study information: The initial diagnosis was the point when peripheral blood was collected, ahead of any treatment.

TCR beta CDR3 region amplification was performed from RNA transcripts. When the TCR CDR3 underwent first-round RT-PCR, the HTBI primer set was used. MiXCR was run by TCRdb on the multiplex PCR reads, yielding one entry per CDR3 protein. The table has under 300,000 distinct CDR3 sequences, roughly 22% seen once. Study-wide results and caveats: Most expanded thyroid clonotypes above 0.001 recurred in blood.

The CDR3 totals 13 residues. V lost 5 bases and J lost 8, with 15 bases in between. This TCR came from a man younger than 45 with Graves' ophthalmopathy. This chain joins TRBV12-3 or TRBV12-4 and TRBJ1-2; D perhaps matches TRBD1 (5 bases). The sequencing sample was made of blood. The CDR3 spells CASSTSGAQGYTF. The CDR3 nucleotides read TGTGCCAGCAGTACATCTGGGGCGCAGGGCTACACCTTC.